The 18 T cell receptor beta chains below come from one sample, sequenced in a study of cytomegalovirus exposure and HLA in healthy donors. The PCR used 60 Vbeta and 13 Jbeta primers. Only in-frame clones appear in the TCRdb table, and some are missing; sequencing was by immunoSEQ multiplex PCR. Among about 200,000 clones listed, 82% were seen once. What was sequenced was PBMCs. These receptors were obtained from a woman in her fifties or sixties in good health and CMV-seropositive.

This chain links TRBV18 with TRBJ1-4; TRBD1 matches at 9 bases. CDR1 and CDR2 (germline): KGHSH, LQKENI. Unmatched junction bases numbered 2, after V lost 4 bases and J lost 2 bases. This CDR3 comprises 15 residues. In nucleotides, the CDR3 is TGTGCCAGCTCACTAGGGACAGGGACTAATGAAAAACTGTTTTTT. This sequence encodes CASSLGTGTNEKLFF.

V and J are TRBV9 and TRBJ2-1, with 12 bases fitting TRBD2. The V and J ends lost 4 bases and 8 bases, in that order; junction bases with no gene match: 4. The CDR3 extends over 14 amino acids. The germline V gene has CDR1 SGDLS and CDR2 YYNGEE. The CDR3 nucleotides read TGTGCCAGCAGCCCGAGACTAGCGGGGGATGAGCAGTTCTTC. Amino acid sequence: CASSPRLAGDEQFF. The full variable domain, with the rest looked up from reference TRBV9 and TRBJ2-1, is DSGVTQTPKHLITATGQRVTLRCSPRSGDLSVYWYQQSLDQGLQFLIQYYNGEERAKGNILERFSAQQFPDLHSELNLSSLELGDSALYFCASSPRLAGDEQFFGPGTRLTVL.

V usage is TRBV9 and J usage is TRBJ2-4; 7 bases agree with TRBD1. CDR1 SGDLS and CDR2 YYNGEE come from the germline V gene. J was trimmed by 4 bases and V by 1 base; bases with no gene match: 5. This CDR3 has 15 amino acids. Here the CDR3 reads CASSVQSDRKNIQYF. For the CDR3, the DNA is TGTGCCAGCAGCGTACAATCGGACAGGAAAAACATTCAGTACTTC.

The chain couples TRBV28 to TRBJ1-5, with 7 bases aligning to TRBD1. There are 17 residues in the CDR3. Looked up from germline, CDR1 is MDHEN and CDR2 is SYDVKM. The ends lost 7 bases at V and 0 bases at J; junction bases unmatched: 12. The CDR3, as DNA: TGTGCCAGCACCCGACGGGGACAGCGACATAGCAATCAGCCCCAGCATTTT. Amino acid sequence: CASTRRGQRHSNQPQHF. The whole variable domain, filled in from reference TRBV28 and TRBJ1-5, reads DVKVTQSSRYLVKRTGEKVFLECVQDMDHENMFWYRQDPGLGLRLIYFSYDVKMKEKGDIPEGYSVSREKKERFSLILESASTNQTSMYLCASTRRGQRHSNQPQHFGDGTRLSIL.

The J gene is TRBJ2-1, the V gene TRBV28; 10 positions agree with TRBD1. In germline, CDR1 is MDHEN, CDR2 SYDVKM. The CDR3 has 14 amino acids. Germline trimming cut 9 bases from V and 7 bases from J; bases unmatched to any gene: 9. CDR3 nucleotide sequence: TGTGCCAGGAGGAGCGGGACAGGGGTGAATGAGCAGTTCTTC. Encoded protein: CARRSGTGVNEQFF. Based on the CDR3 plus reference TRBV28 and TRBJ2-1, the full variable domain is DVKVTQSSRYLVKRTGEKVFLECVQDMDHENMFWYRQDPGLGLRLIYFSYDVKMKEKGDIPEGYSVSREKKERFSLILESASTNQTSMYLCARRSGTGVNEQFFGPGTRLTVL.

This sequence joins TRBV30 and TRBJ2-7; no clear D. CDR1 is GTSNPN, CDR2 SVGIG, per germline (reference sequence). With 1 base removed from V and 0 bases from J, the gap between germline ends came to 4 bases. CDR3 length: 12 residues. This CDR3 is CAWSESSYEQYF. In DNA form, the CDR3 reads TGTGCCTGGAGTGAGAGCTCCTACGAGCAGTACTTC.

The rearrangement links TRBV7-2 to TRBJ2-7; 10 bases agree with TRBD1. The length of the CDR3 is 14 residues. Germline-derived CDR1 and CDR2 are SGHTA and FQGNSA. Trimming at V came to 4 bases and at J to 3 bases, leaving 3 bases not matched to a gene. As DNA, the CDR3 is TGTGCCAGCAGCTCGAGGACAGGGGGCTACGAGCAGTACTTC. Translation: CASSSRTGGYEQYF.

The chain couples TRBV7-3 to TRBJ2-3; 9 nucleotides line up with TRBD2. The CDR3 totals 18 residues. Trimming cost V 2 bases and J 3 bases; bases outside gene matches: 12. Germline V gene data show CDR1 as SGHTA and CDR2 as FQGTGA. This CDR3 is CASSLFPLKTSGTDTQYF. CDR3 in DNA: TGTGCCAGCAGCTTATTCCCCCTAAAGACTAGCGGAACAGATACGCAGTATTTT. The full variable domain, rest sourced from reference TRBV7-3 and TRBJ2-3, is GAGVSQTPSNKVTEKGKYVELRCDPISGHTALYWYRQSLGQGPEFLIYFQGTGAADDSGLPNDRFFAVRPEGSVSTLKIQRTERGDSAVYLCASSLFPLKTSGTDTQYFGPGTRLTVL.

The chain joins TRBV5-5 to TRBJ1-6; TRBD1 might be the D (5 bases). Trimming shortened V by 0 bases and J by 8 bases, and 9 bases separated the two germline ends. The germline gives CDR1 SGHKS, CDR2 YYEKEE (reference sequence). The CDR3 runs to 14 residues. CDR3 DNA sequence: TGTGCCAGCAGCTTGGGCAGGGCTGATTCACCCCTCCACTTT. Translating gives CASSLGRADSPLHF.

The CDR3 region is CASSLAASGTPYNEQFF. The DNA for the CDR3 is TGTGCCAGCAGTTTAGCGGCTAGCGGGACCCCGTACAATGAGCAGTTCTTC. The chain combines TRBV27 with TRBJ2-1; 9 nucleotides align to TRBD2. V lost 2 bases, J lost 4 bases, and 9 bases stayed unmatched. The CDR3 extends over 17 amino acids. CDR1 is MNHEY and CDR2 is SMNVEV in the germline V gene (reference sequence).

The chain employs TRBV2 and TRBJ2-3, with D tentatively TRBD1 (7 bases). Per the germline V gene, CDR1 is SNHLY and CDR2 is FYNNEI. V lost 7 bases and J 5 bases, leaving 10 bases between the germline ends. CDR3 length: 12 amino acids. CDR3 protein: CASTRGEDTQYF. The CDR3 DNA follows: TGTGCCAGCACCAGGGGGGAAGATACGCAGTATTTT.

This sequence joins TRBV7-8 and TRBJ2-1; 7 nucleotides agree with TRBD1. Germline lookup yields CDR1 SGHVS and CDR2 FQNEAQ. This CDR3 comprises 15 residues. With 4 bases clipped from V and 4 bases from J, the junction kept 7 bases outside the gene matches. The CDR3 bases are TGTGCCAGCAGCTACGGACAGGTGGGGTACAATGAGCAGTTCTTC. Translating gives CASSYGQVGYNEQFF.

The chain is built from TRBV7-2 and TRBJ2-7, with 7 bases matching TRBD1. V was pared by 5 bases and J by 6 bases, with 10 bases of the junction left unmatched. This CDR3 is 14 amino acids long. Germline lookup yields CDR1 SGHTA and CDR2 FQGNSA. This CDR3 is CASSPPGQWTEQYF. The CDR3 coding sequence is TGTGCCAGCAGCCCTCCGGGACAGTGGACCGAGCAGTACTTC. The whole variable domain, remainder taken from reference TRBV7-2 and TRBJ2-7, is GAGVSQSPSNKVTEKGKDVELRCDPISGHTALYWYRQSLGQGLEFLIYFQGNSAPDKSGLPSDRFSAERTGGSVSTLTIQRTQQEDSAVYLCASSPPGQWTEQYFGPGTRLTVT.

As concerns this clone: The junction shows a germline mismatch at one end, possibly a read error. The chain carries TRBV7-9 and TRBJ2-5, with D possibly being TRBD1 (7 bases). This CDR3 contains 15 residues. Germline V gives CDR1 SEHNR, CDR2 FQNEAQ (reference sequence). The CDR3 nucleotides are TGTTCCAGCAGCTTAGGAGGGGGCCCATTGGAGACCCAGTACTTC. Its protein is CSSSLGGGPLETQYF.

This chain uses TRBV7-2 with TRBJ2-5, with D perhaps matching TRBD2 (5 bases). The CDR3 spans 14 residues. Germline V gene sequence: CDR1 SGHTA, CDR2 FQGNSA. The V and J ends lost 4 bases and 4 bases respectively, with 13 bases between them. CDR3 sequence: CASSSWGARETQYF. CDR3 nucleotides: TGTGCCAGCAGCTCATGGGGAGCGCGAGAGACCCAGTACTTC.

This clone appeared a single time. The chain recombines TRBV28 with TRBJ1-2, with a tentative D call TRBD1 (5 bases). Germline CDR1 is MDHEN and CDR2 is SYDVKM. Trimming left V 0 bases short and J 8 bases short, with 16 bases between. The CDR3 length is 15 residues. CDR3 nucleotide sequence: TGTGCCAGCAGTTTATGGGCTCGAGGAGGGGACGGCTACACCTTC. It codes for CASSLWARGGDGYTF.

This clone was counted only a few times. This rearrangement joins TRBV30 to TRBJ1-6, with 11 positions matching TRBD1. The germline gives CDR1 GTSNPN, CDR2 SVGIG (reference sequence). V lost 0 bases and J lost 7; bases outside the gene matches: 2. The CDR3 sequence is 15 residues long. CDR3 bases: TGTGCCTGGAGTGTCGGGACAGGGGGAAATTCACCCCTCCACTTT. Its protein is CAWSVGTGGNSPLHF. The full variable domain, completed using reference TRBV30 and TRBJ1-6, is SQTIHQWPATLVQPVGSPLSLECTVEGTSNPNLYWYRQAAGRGLQLLFYSVGIGQISSEVPQNLSASRPQDRQFILSSKKLLLSDSGFYLCAWSVGTGGNSPLHFGNGTRLTVT.

The chain is built from TRBV5-1 and TRBJ1-5; a possible D gene is TRBD1 (5 bases). CDR3 length equals 15 residues. Trimming removed 2 bases from V and 4 bases from J, with 13 bases in between. Germline V lookup: CDR1 SGHRS, CDR2 YFSETQ. The DNA of the CDR3 is TGCGCCAGCAGCTTAGGACCGGGGGGGAATCAGCCCCAGCATTTT. Encoded protein: CASSLGPGGNQPQHF.